Below, 12 T cell receptor beta chains from the same sample are listed, as sequenced in a study of CD4 T cells in relation to SARS-CoV-2 and coronaviruses. TCRdb's table, derived via immunoSEQ multiplex PCR, lists solely in-frame clones and lacks some. Of about 23,000 clones in the sample, more than 65% are singletons; the top ten hold roughly 30%. No antigens are known for them. Unexposed donor CD4+ T cells date from 2011-2018, before the COVID-19 pandemic. Isolation of CD4+ T cells took place after less than 11 days in culture. Sequencing was performed on CD4+ T cells from PBMCs, cultured in vitro. These receptors originate from a human donor in good health.

The J gene is TRBJ2-2, the V gene TRBV19; 11 nucleotides agree with TRBD1. The CDR3 totals 16 residues. Germline lookup yields CDR1 LNHDA and CDR2 SQIVND (reference sequence). J gave up 4 bases and V 6 bases, and 7 bases lay outside the gene matches. CDR3: CASSYGQGAGTGELFF. The DNA for the CDR3 is TGTGCCAGTAGCTACGGACAGGGGGCGGGCACCGGGGAGCTGTTTTTT. Looking up the rest from reference TRBV19 and TRBJ2-2 gives the full variable domain: DGGITQSPKYLFRKEGQNVTLSCEQNLNHDAMYWYRQDPGQGLRLIYYSQIVNDFQKGDIAEGYSVSREKKESFPLTVTSAQKNPTAFYLCASSYGQGAGTGELFFGEGSRLTVL.

The chain uses TRBV6-5 and TRBJ1-2; TRBD1 matches at 7 bases. V lost 2 bases, J lost 4 bases, and 4 bases stayed unmatched. This CDR3 region has 14 residues. From germline, CDR1 is MNHEY and CDR2 SVGAGI. The CDR3 nucleotides read TGTGCCAGCAGTTACGGACAGGATGGCTATGGCTACACCTTC. Translated: CASSYGQDGYGYTF.

The chain links TRBV29-1 to TRBJ2-1, with D perhaps assigned TRBD1 or TRBD2 (6 bases each). Trimming stripped 8 bases from V and 6 bases from J, with 14 bases between. This CDR3 comprises 12 residues. Germline CDR1 is SQVTM and CDR2 is ANQGSEA. The CDR3 DNA is TGCAGCCCTCGGGGGCAACTCAATGAGCAGTTCTTC. It is translated as CSPRGQLNEQFF.

J is TRBJ1-1 and V is TRBV6-5; D is uncertain. The CDR3 runs to 11 residues. Germline values: CDR1 MNHEY, CDR2 SVGAGI. Trimming removed 11 bases at V and 1 base at J, with 8 bases between. This CDR3 is CAAHKNTEAFF. The CDR3 nucleotides are TGTGCCGCTCACAAGAACACTGAAGCTTTCTTT.

This rearrangement joins TRBV27 to TRBJ2-1; perhaps TRBD1 as D (6 bases). Trimming removed 4 bases at V and 7 bases at J, with 17 bases between. Germline CDR1 MNHEY, CDR2 SMNVEV (reference sequence). CDR3 length: 15 amino acids. This CDR3 reads CASSYGGPDKNEQFF. In nucleotides, the CDR3 is TGTGCCAGCAGTTATGGGGGCCCGGACAAAAATGAGCAGTTCTTC.

The J gene is TRBJ1-1, the V gene TRBV5-1, with a possible D match to TRBD1 (6 bases). CDR1 SGHRS and CDR2 YFSETQ come from the germline V gene. This CDR3 comprises 15 residues. The V gene lost 3 bases and the J gene lost 6 bases, with 18 bases spanning the gap. This CDR3 is CASSWSSQGSAEAFF. Written as DNA, the CDR3 is TGCGCCAGCAGCTGGTCGTCACAGGGTTCAGCTGAAGCTTTCTTT. Together with reference TRBV5-1 and TRBJ1-1, the CDR3 gives the full variable domain: KAGVTQTPRYLIKTRGQQVTLSCSPISGHRSVSWYQQTPGQGLQFLFEYFSETQRNKGNFPGRFSGRQFSNSRSEMNVSTLELGDSALYLCASSWSSQGSAEAFFGQGTRLTVV.

In DNA, the CDR3 is TGTGCCAGCAGCCCGGGACACCTCTACGAGCAGTACTTC. Amino acid sequence: CASSPGHLYEQYF. The chain recombines TRBV5-6 with TRBJ2-7, with D possibly matching TRBD1 (6 bases). Germline V gene sequence: CDR1 SGHDT, CDR2 YYEEEE. The CDR3 is 13 amino acids. Trimming removed 4 bases at V and 3 bases at J, with 11 bases between.

The V gene is TRBV27, the J gene TRBJ2-1; TRBD2 aligns across 8 bases. CDR3 length equals 17 residues. After removal of 5 bases from V and 9 bases from J, the junction contained 18 bases not matched to a gene. Germline CDR1 is MNHEY and CDR2 is SMNVEV (reference sequence). The CDR3 loop reads CASSPLLGTGGPIEQFF. For the CDR3, the DNA is TGTGCCAGCAGTCCCCTCCTAGGAACGGGAGGGCCAATTGAGCAGTTCTTC.

The rearrangement uses TRBV5-1 and TRBJ2-5; D may be TRBD1 (6 bases). CDR1 and CDR2 (germline): SGHRS, YFSETQ. This CDR3 is built from 14 residues. V shed 4 bases and J shed 4 bases, with 14 bases lying between them. The CDR3 DNA follows: TGCGCCAGCAGCAATACAGGGCGAGGAGAGACCCAGTACTTC. It codes for CASSNTGRGETQYF.

CDR3 loop: CATSYGPSGLETQYF. The CDR3 region has the DNA TGTGCCACCAGTTACGGACCGTCGGGATTAGAGACCCAGTACTTC. This sequence joins TRBV24-1 and TRBJ2-5, with D possibly being TRBD2 (5 bases). Germline V gene lookup returns CDR1 KGHDR and CDR2 SFDVKD. The CDR3 sequence is 15 residues long. Trimming pared 6 bases from V and 4 bases from J, leaving 17 bases between.

In its sample, this clone ranks as medium-sized. V and J are TRBV25-1 and TRBJ2-2, with 8 bases that match TRBD1. Germline assignment: CDR1 MGHDK and CDR2 SYGVNS. This CDR3 is built from 15 residues. V dropped 4 bases and J dropped 5; count of bases not matched to a gene: 6. The CDR3 DNA follows: TGTGCCAGCAGTGGGGCCGGGACAGGAACCGGGGAGCTGTTTTTT. Translation gives CASSGAGTGTGELFF.

The chain links TRBV7-3 to TRBJ2-2, with 7 nucleotides matching TRBD1. The CDR3 sequence is 15 residues long. V was pared by 1 base and J by 5 bases, with 4 bases of the junction left unmatched. Per germline, CDR1 SGHTA and CDR2 FQGTGA. The CDR3 DNA is TGTGCCAGCAGCTTAAGTGCAGGGGGTACCGGGGAGCTGTTTTTT. Translating it yields CASSLSAGGTGELFF.